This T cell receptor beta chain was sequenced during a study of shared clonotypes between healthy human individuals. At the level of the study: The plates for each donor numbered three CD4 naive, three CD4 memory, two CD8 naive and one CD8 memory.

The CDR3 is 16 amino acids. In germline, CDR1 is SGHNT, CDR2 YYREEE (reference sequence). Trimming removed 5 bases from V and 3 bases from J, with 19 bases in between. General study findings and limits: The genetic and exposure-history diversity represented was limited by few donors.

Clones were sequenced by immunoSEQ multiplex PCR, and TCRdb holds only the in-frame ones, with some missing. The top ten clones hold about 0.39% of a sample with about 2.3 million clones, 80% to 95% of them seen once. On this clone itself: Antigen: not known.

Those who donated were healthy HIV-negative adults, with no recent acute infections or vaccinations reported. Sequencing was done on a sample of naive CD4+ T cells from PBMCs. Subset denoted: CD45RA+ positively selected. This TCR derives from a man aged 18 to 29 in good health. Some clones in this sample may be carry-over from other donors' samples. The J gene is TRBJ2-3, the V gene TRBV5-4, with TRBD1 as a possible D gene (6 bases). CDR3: CASRPGTLAGTDTQYF. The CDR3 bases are TGTGCCAGCAGGCCCGGGACACTGGCAGGGACAGATACGCAGTATTTT.